These 12 T cell receptor beta chains came from one sample sequenced in a study of T cell repertoires in cytomegalovirus infection. In TCRdb, the reads were re-called with MiXCR into one record per CDR3 protein. The sample has 350,000 to 500,000 distinct CDR3 sequences, approximately 33% seen once. The sample consisted of PBMCs. The receptors stem from a human donor in good health (CMV status not recorded). Some clones in this sample may be carry-over from other donors' samples.

In this sample, this clonotype turned up many times. V usage is TRBV7-8 and J usage is TRBJ2-7; 7 nucleotides align to TRBD1. V lost 6 bases and J lost 10; bases outside the gene matches: 9. The CDR3 consists of 12 residues. Germline lookup yields CDR1 SGHVS and CDR2 FQNEAQ. DNA for the CDR3: TGTGCCAGCAGAGGACAGGCCCTCCCCCAGTACTTC. As protein: CASRGQALPQYF.

The chain recombines TRBV7-9 with TRBJ2-1; D call uncertain. The CDR3 contains 12 residues. Germline CDR1 SEHNR, CDR2 FQNEAQ (reference sequence). V lost 4 bases to trimming and J lost 7 bases, with 8 bases between them. CDR3 region: CASSSQLNEQFF. In DNA, the CDR3 is TGTGCCAGCAGCTCTCAGCTAAATGAGCAGTTCTTC.

The chain combines TRBV6-5 with TRBJ2-7; D possibly corresponds to TRBD1 (5 bases). The CDR3 runs to 16 residues. Trimming stripped 0 bases from V and 0 bases from J, with 12 bases between. Germline CDR1 is MNHEY and CDR2 is SVGAGI. The CDR3: CASSYSGQGFSYEQYF. For the CDR3, the DNA is TGTGCCAGCAGTTACTCGGGTCAGGGCTTCTCCTACGAGCAGTACTTC.

This clonotype was observed many times. The chain joins TRBV6-6 to TRBJ2-1; 8 nucleotides align to TRBD2. The germline V gene encodes CDR1 MNHNY and CDR2 SVGAGI (reference sequence). The CDR3 has 15 residues. V shed 5 bases and J 7 bases; nucleotides not matched to a gene: 10. The CDR3 reads CASSNSGGSANEQFF. The CDR3 DNA follows: TGTGCCAGCAGTAACAGCGGGGGTAGCGCGAATGAGCAGTTCTTC.

V and J are TRBV19 and TRBJ2-1; no clear D. Trimming left V 5 bases short and J 8 bases short, with 13 bases between. This CDR3 comprises 13 residues. Germline CDR1 is LNHDA and CDR2 is SQIVND (reference sequence). CDR3 amino acids: CASSSWAPDEQFF. The CDR3 nucleotides are TGTGCCAGTAGTTCATGGGCCCCAGATGAGCAGTTCTTC.

This clonotype has just a few counts. This chain joins TRBV6-1 and TRBJ1-1, with D tentatively TRBD1 (5 bases). The CDR3 sequence is 19 residues long. The V and J ends lost 5 bases and 6 bases respectively, with 31 bases between them. Germline V CDR1 and CDR2: MNHNS, SASEGT. CDR3 coding DNA: TGTGCCAGCAGTCCAACCAGACGGAGACCAACTGGGGGATACGCTGAAGCTTTCTTT. It specifies CASSPTRRRPTGGYAEAFF.

This clonotype was seen a few times. This may arise from a read error, as a much more abundant clone is one base away. V is TRBV7-2 and J is TRBJ1-6; no definite D call. CDR1 SGHTA and CDR2 FQGNSA come from the germline V gene. The CDR3 totals 13 residues. This chain's CDR3 is CASQRGYNSPHHF. The CDR3 DNA follows: TGTGCCAGCCAGCGAGGGTATAATTCACCCCACCACTTT.

The rearrangement uses TRBV12-3 or TRBV12-4 and TRBJ1-2; D not certain. The V end was cut by 2 bases, the J end by 2 bases, with 6 bases between. This CDR3 is built from 13 residues. The CDR3 DNA is TGTGCCAGCAGTTTATGGGTGAACTATGGCTACACCTTC. Amino acids: CASSLWVNYGYTF.

V usage is TRBV5-1 and J usage is TRBJ2-2; TRBD2 aligns across 9 bases. The CDR3 is 18 residues long. The junction had 13 bases not matched to a gene; V was cut back by 3 bases and J by 4 bases. Per germline, CDR1 SGHRS and CDR2 YFSETQ. CDR3 in DNA: TGCGCCAGCAGCTACTCCCAAAGCGGGGGGCGAGGCACCGGGGAGCTGTTTTTT. This codes for CASSYSQSGGRGTGELFF.

With regard to this clonotype: A read error may explain this, as a much larger clone is one base away. The CDR3 carries no conserved terminal phenylalanine or tryptophan, so it likely arises from a read error. CDR3 nucleotide sequence: TGTGCCAGCAGCTTCCTCGGGGGGGGCTCGGATGGCTACACCTTA. This gives the protein CASSFLGGGSDGYTL. The chain uses TRBV7-8 and TRBJ1-2, with D possibly being TRBD1 (6 bases). The V end was cut by 3 bases, the J end by 6 bases, with 17 bases between. The germline V gene has CDR1 SGHVS and CDR2 FQNEAQ. This CDR3 is 15 amino acids long.

The V call is TRBV6-5, the J call TRBJ2-1; the match to TRBD2 covers 9 bases. Trimming removed 5 bases from V and 2 bases from J; junction bases left unmatched: 16. The CDR3 has 19 residues. The V gene's germline CDR1 is MNHEY and CDR2 SVGAGI. CDR3 region: CASSHEPPISGGPYNEQFF. For the CDR3, the DNA is TGTGCCAGCAGTCACGAGCCTCCAATCAGCGGGGGGCCCTACAATGAGCAGTTCTTC.

This clonotype was seen only once. CDR3 nucleotide sequence: TGCAGTGCTTCTACCTTGGGGGGAGATGAAAAACTGTTTTTT. Amino acids: CSASTLGGDEKLFF. The chain has TRBV20-1 and TRBJ1-4, with TRBD1 as a possible D gene (5 bases). The CDR3 totals 14 residues. Looked up from germline, CDR1 is DFQATT and CDR2 is SNEGSKA (reference sequence). With 5 bases removed from V and 6 bases from J, the gap between germline ends came to 16 bases.